A single sample is the source of the 3 T cell receptor beta chains below, sequenced in a study of T cells in Graves' hyperthyroidism and ophthalmopathy. The TCR beta CDR3 regions underwent amplification using RNA transcripts as the source. The HTBI primer set was used in a first-round RT-PCR of the TCR CDR3. TCRdb re-called the multiplex PCR reads through MiXCR, storing one row per CDR3 protein. The repertoire consists of some 580,000 distinct CDR3 sequences, with approximately 16% occurring once and the leading ten covering around 3.5%. Sequenced material: blood. These receptors were obtained from a woman in her 40s with Graves' ophthalmopathy.

The chain combines TRBV20-1 with TRBJ2-1; no definite D call. Germline V gives CDR1 DFQATT, CDR2 SNEGSKA (reference sequence). Trimming took off 6 bases at V and 2 bases at J, with 17 bases between the two ends. The CDR3 totals 15 residues. CDR3 bases: TGCAGTGCCCCCGACCCCACCCATCCCTACAATGAGCAGTTCTTC. This gives the protein CSAPDPTHPYNEQFF.

This clonotype showed up many times. This chain uses TRBV6-1 with TRBJ1-1; D perhaps matches TRBD1 (6 bases). The CDR3 loop spans 16 amino acids. Germline CDR1 is MNHNS and CDR2 is SASEGT. V shed 2 bases and J shed 6 bases, with 19 bases lying between them. CDR3 nucleotide sequence: TGTGCCAGCAGTGAAATGGGGGGCAGCTCACAGCCTGAAGCTTTCTTT. Translated, it gives CASSEMGGSSQPEAFF.

This clonotype was detected many times. The chain has TRBV2 and TRBJ1-1, with a weak D call TRBD1 (6 bases). The V gene's germline CDR1 is SNHLY and CDR2 FYNNEI. V was clipped by 3 bases and J by 3 bases, with 11 bases between them. The CDR3 sequence is 14 residues long. CDR3 residues: CASSEGARDTEAFF. In nucleotides, the CDR3 is TGTGCCAGCAGTGAGGGGGCGAGGGACACTGAAGCTTTCTTT. Together with reference TRBV2 and TRBJ1-1, the CDR3 gives the full variable domain: EPEVTQTPSHQVTQMGQEVILRCVPISNHLYFYWYRQILGQKVEFLVSFYNNEISEKSEIFDDQFSVERPDGSNFTLKIRSTKLEDSAMYFCASSEGARDTEAFFGQGTRLTVV.